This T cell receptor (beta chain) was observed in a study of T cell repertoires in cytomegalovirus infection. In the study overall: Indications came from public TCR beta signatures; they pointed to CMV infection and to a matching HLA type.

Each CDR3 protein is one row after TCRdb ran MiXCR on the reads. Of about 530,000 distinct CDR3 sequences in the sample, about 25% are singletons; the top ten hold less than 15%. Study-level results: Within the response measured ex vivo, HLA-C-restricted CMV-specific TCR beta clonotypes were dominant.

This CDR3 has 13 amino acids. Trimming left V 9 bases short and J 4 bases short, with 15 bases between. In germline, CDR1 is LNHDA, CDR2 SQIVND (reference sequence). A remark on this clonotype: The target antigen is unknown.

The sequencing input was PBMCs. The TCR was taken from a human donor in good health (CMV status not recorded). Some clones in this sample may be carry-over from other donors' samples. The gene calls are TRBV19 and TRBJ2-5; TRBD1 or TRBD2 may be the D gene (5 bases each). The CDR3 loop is CASKKVGVETQYF. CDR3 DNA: TGTGCCAGCAAGAAGGTGGGGGTAGAGACCCAGTACTTC.